This T cell receptor (beta chain) was obtained from a study of cytomegalovirus exposure and HLA in healthy donors. Per the germline V gene, CDR1 is LNHDA and CDR2 is SQIVND (reference sequence). This CDR3 spans 16 amino acids. The V and J ends lost 3 bases and 0 bases respectively, with 15 bases between them. The PCR employed 60 Vbeta primers together with 13 Jbeta primers. Profiled with immunoSEQ multiplex PCR; TCRdb holds only in-frame clones, not every one. The sample includes roughly 130,000 clones, 65% to 90% seen only once; the top ten take 10% to 12%. This receptor was identified in a male donor in good health and CMV-seropositive. V is TRBV19 and J is TRBJ2-7, with D possibly matching TRBD2 (5 bases). Sequencing was carried out using PBMCs. The CDR3 DNA follows: TGTGCCAGTAGTATGGCCCCCGGGGTTCTCTCCTACGAGCAGTACTTC. This codes for CASSMAPGVLSYEQYF.